One sample yielded the 15 T cell receptor beta chains listed below, sequenced in a study of cytomegalovirus exposure and HLA in healthy donors (dated by TCRdb to about 2017). The method behind the library was the immunoSEQ multiplex PCR assay. TCRdb took this table from immuneACCESS and kept in-frame rearrangements with V and J called. Such tables lack part of the clones; where checked against another copy, unresolved V genes explain under half of the gap, and the rest is unexplained. Across this sample there are 150,000 to 200,000 clones, with roughly 83% seen only once. The ten most abundant clones make up about a tenth of the sample. The sample comprised PBMCs. The origin of the receptors is a man aged 25-45 years in good health and CMV-seropositive.

This rearrangement joins TRBV5-6 to TRBJ1-2; 10 bases map to TRBD1. CDR1 and CDR2 from the germline V gene are SGHDT and YYEEEE. The CDR3 runs to 18 residues. After removal of 4 bases from V and 1 base from J, the junction contained 13 bases not matched to a gene. The CDR3 coding sequence is TGTGCCAGCAGCCTCCTGACGGACAGGGGGATGAGTAACTATGGCTACACCTTC. Translated, it gives CASSLLTDRGMSNYGYTF.

J is TRBJ2-3 and V is TRBV7-9; 9 bases are a match to TRBD2. Trimming removed 2 bases from V and 2 bases from J; junction bases left unmatched: 2. Germline loops: CDR1 SEHNR, CDR2 FQNEAQ (reference sequence). This CDR3 spans 15 amino acids. The CDR3 reads CASSLTSGSTDTQYF. CDR3 nucleotides: TGTGCCAGCAGCTTAACTAGCGGGTCCACAGATACGCAGTATTTT.

The chain combines TRBV19 with TRBJ1-2; the match to TRBD1 covers 7 bases. In germline, CDR1 is LNHDA, CDR2 SQIVND (reference sequence). There are 17 residues in the CDR3. Trimming cost V 5 bases and J 8 bases; bases outside gene matches: 20. CDR3 residues: CASSGSGQLTLVGGYTF. DNA of the CDR3: TGTGCCAGTAGTGGATCGGGACAGCTAACCTTGGTGGGAGGCTACACCTTC.

The V call is TRBV9, the J call TRBJ2-1; the D gene is possibly TRBD1 (5 bases). Deletions cut 0 bases from V and 3 bases from J, with 25 bases between. Germline CDR1 SGDLS, CDR2 YYNGEE. The CDR3 is made up of 20 amino acids. The CDR3 sequence: CASSVEQDTLPYPLYNEQFF. The CDR3, as DNA: TGTGCCAGCAGCGTAGAACAGGACACCCTACCCTATCCTCTCTACAATGAGCAGTTCTTC.

In its sample, this clone was seen a few times. The gene calls are TRBV5-6 and TRBJ1-5; no firm D call. Germline V gene lookup returns CDR1 SGHDT and CDR2 YYEEEE. The ends were cut back, 0 bases at V and 11 bases at J, with 12 bases in the middle. The CDR3 runs 13 residues. Here the CDR3 DNA reads TGTGCCAGCAGCTTGGTCGGAGAGGGAGCCCAGCATTTT. Translation: CASSLVGEGAQHF.

This clone has only a few counts. The chain employs TRBV27 and TRBJ2-6, with 7 positions matching TRBD1. This CDR3 comprises 17 residues. Unmatched junction bases numbered 6, after V lost 0 bases and J lost 4 bases. Germline loops: CDR1 MNHEY, CDR2 SMNVEV (reference sequence). The CDR3 DNA follows: TGTGCCAGCAGTTTATCGACAGGGTCGGCCGGGGCCAACGTCCTGACTTTC. Its translation is CASSLSTGSAGANVLTF.

This clone appeared many times. The rearrangement uses TRBV2 and TRBJ2-7; TRBD1 agrees at 7 bases. V trimming: 3 bases; J trimming: 3 bases; junction bases outside the gene matches: 5. CDR1 and CDR2 (germline): SNHLY, FYNNEI. CDR3 length: 14 residues. The CDR3 reads CASSEGTANYEQYF. The CDR3 region has the DNA TGTGCCAGCAGTGAGGGGACAGCTAACTACGAGCAGTACTTC.

The chain combines TRBV30 with TRBJ2-5; D is ambiguous. Deletions cut 2 bases from V and 0 bases from J, with 13 bases between. Germline V CDR1 and CDR2: GTSNPN, SVGIG (reference sequence). The CDR3 has 15 amino acids. The CDR3 DNA reads TGTGCCTGGAGTTTCCTAGGAACTTACCAAGAGACCCAGTACTTC. It is translated as CAWSFLGTYQETQYF.

This clone was picked up one time. The V and J genes are TRBV5-1 and TRBJ2-1; the D gene is possibly TRBD1 (6 bases). The germline V gene has CDR1 SGHRS and CDR2 YFSETQ. Trimming stripped 4 bases from V and 0 bases from J, with 11 bases between. This CDR3 contains 15 residues. In nucleotides, the CDR3 is TGCGCCAGCAGCGAAGGACAGAGCTCCTACAATGAGCAGTTCTTC. This translates into CASSEGQSSYNEQFF.

The sample holds a few counts of this clone. The chain employs TRBV5-1 and TRBJ2-5; 7 bases fit TRBD1. The CDR3 is 14 residues long. The ends lost 2 bases at V and 2 bases at J; junction bases unmatched: 3. Per the germline V gene, CDR1 is SGHRS and CDR2 is YFSETQ. CDR3 DNA: TGCGCCAGCAGCTTACAGGGGCATCAAGAGACCCAGTACTTC. It encodes CASSLQGHQETQYF.

This sequence joins TRBV6-6 and TRBJ2-7, with D hard to call. The V gene lost 5 bases and the J gene lost 3 bases, with 14 bases spanning the gap. This CDR3 has 14 residues. Germline V gene lookup returns CDR1 MNHNY and CDR2 SVGAGI (reference sequence). The CDR3 DNA follows: TGTGCCAGCAGTCACCTGCCGCCCGGCTACGAGCAGTACTTC. It codes for CASSHLPPGYEQYF.

The rearrangement joins TRBV5-1 to TRBJ2-5; D may be TRBD2 (6 bases). Between the trimmed V and J ends, which lost 0 bases and 3 bases, there was a span of 9 bases. CDR1 is SGHRS, CDR2 YFSETQ, per germline. The CDR3 runs to 14 residues. CDR3 sequence reads: CASSLVSGEETQYF. CDR3 sequence (DNA): TGCGCCAGCAGCTTGGTTTCGGGAGAAGAGACCCAGTACTTC.

The rearrangement uses TRBV28 and TRBJ2-3; TRBD1 aligns across 9 bases. J lost 3 bases, V lost 5 bases, and 6 bases had no gene match. The CDR3 sequence is 15 residues long. Germline-derived CDR1 and CDR2 are MDHEN and SYDVKM. This CDR3 reads CASSPQQGATDTQYF. The CDR3 DNA reads TGTGCCAGCAGTCCCCAACAGGGGGCAACAGATACGCAGTATTTT.

The chain combines TRBV13 with TRBJ1-1; 10 nucleotides align to TRBD1. The CDR3 runs 16 residues. V lost 7 bases to trimming and J lost 0 bases; unmatched junction nucleotides: 8. From germline, CDR1 is PRHDT and CDR2 FYEKMQ (reference sequence). CDR3 sequence: CASTSMDRGMNTEAFF. CDR3 bases: TGTGCCAGCACTTCAATGGACAGGGGGATGAACACTGAAGCTTTCTTT.

The V call is TRBV29-1, the J call TRBJ2-3, with 11 positions matching TRBD2. Germline CDR1 is SQVTM and CDR2 is ANQGSEA. J gave up 0 bases and V 3 bases, and 8 bases lay outside the gene matches. This CDR3 spans 17 amino acids. The CDR3 DNA sequence: TGCAGCGTTGATTTGGGGGGGACTAGCGGTAGCACAGATACGCAGTATTTT. Amino acids: CSVDLGGTSGSTDTQYF.